This T cell receptor beta chain was recovered during a study of control samples from healthy donors and cancer patients. Libraries were prepared by immunoSEQ multiplex PCR; TCRdb keeps only in-frame clonotypes and omits some of them. The data contain some 130,000 clones, about nine tenths of them singletons. This clonotype originated in a woman under 40 in good health. The sample comprised blood.

CDR3 DNA: TGTGCCAGCTCAGCCCAGGGATCTGGAAACACCATATATTTT. Its protein product is CASSAQGSGNTIYF. The J gene is TRBJ1-3, the V gene TRBV18; tentatively, D is TRBD1 (5 bases). Trimming shortened V by 5 bases and J by 1 base, and 9 bases separated the two germline ends. Germline CDR1 is KGHSH and CDR2 is LQKENI. The CDR3 length is 14 residues.